Shown below are 23 T cell receptor beta chains from a single sample sequenced in a study of neurological immune-mediated disorders (dated by TCRdb to between 2019 and 2020). Per the publication, the time point label means: longitudinal time-point 3. The library was generated by 5' RACE. Sequencing was performed on an Illumina HiSeq 2500. Through fastp at Q25 and MiXCR, TCRdb rebuilt clones from the public reads, retaining in-frame beta chains. Every distinct CDR3 protein forms one entry, paired with its most common genes and DNA. The table for this sample lists tens of thousands of distinct CDR3 sequences; about 4% of them were counted only once. The leading ten clones occupy 5% to 6% of the sample. The sample was PBMCs. These receptors were taken from a woman in her sixties with multiple sclerosis.

Concerning this clonotype itself: One base away lies a much larger clone, so this may be a sequencing read error. The chain joins TRBV5-1 to TRBJ1-5; D is perhaps TRBD1 (5 bases). Germline loops: CDR1 SGHRS, CDR2 YFSETQ. The CDR3 covers 15 residues. The ends were cut back, 1 base at V and 3 bases at J, with 11 bases in the middle. The DNA of the CDR3 is TGCGCCAGCAGCTTGTACGGGGCCAACAATCAGCCCCAGCATTTT. It codes for CASSLYGANNQPQHF.

This clonotype came up many times. The chain is built from TRBV7-2 and TRBJ2-1; tentatively, D is TRBD1 (6 bases). CDR1 is SGHTA, CDR2 FQGNSA, per germline. V was trimmed by 6 bases and J by 3 bases, leaving 12 bases between them. The CDR3 has 14 residues. This chain's CDR3 is CASSQQGNYNEQFF. CDR3 nucleotide sequence: TGTGCCAGCAGTCAACAGGGTAACTACAATGAGCAGTTCTTC. Using reference TRBV7-2 and TRBJ2-1 for the parts outside the CDR3, the full variable domain is GAGVSQSPSNKVTEKGKDVELRCDPISGHTALYWYRQSLGQGLEFLIYFQGNSAPDKSGLPSDRFSAERTGGSVSTLTIQRTQQEDSAVYLCASSQQGNYNEQFFGPGTRLTVL.

Many counts were recorded for this clonotype. V usage is TRBV5-1 and J usage is TRBJ1-2; D unclear. The V gene lost 5 bases and the J gene lost 4 bases, with 12 bases spanning the gap. The CDR3 spans 13 residues. Germline V gives CDR1 SGHRS, CDR2 YFSETQ. The CDR3 nucleotides read TGCGCCAGCAGACCCCGAACAACCTATGGCTACACCTTC. This translates into CASRPRTTYGYTF.

This clonotype was seen repeatedly, ten times or more. The CDR3 here is CSARARVMNTEAFF. The CDR3 DNA is TGCAGTGCTAGAGCTCGGGTTATGAACACTGAAGCTTTCTTT. The chain has TRBV20-1 and TRBJ1-1, with unresolved D. The V end was cut by 1 base, the J end by 0 bases, with 9 bases between. This CDR3 spans 14 amino acids. Germline CDR1 and CDR2: DFQATT and SNEGSKA (reference sequence).

In this sample, this clonotype turned up many times. The chain's CDR3 is CSAELGNSPLHF. CDR3 nucleotides: TGCAGTGCCGAGTTAGGGAATTCACCCCTCCACTTT. V and J are TRBV20-1 and TRBJ1-6; D not certain. CDR1 and CDR2 from the germline V gene are DFQATT and SNEGSKA (reference sequence). The germline V and J ends were trimmed by 6 bases and 7 bases, with 10 bases remaining between them. The CDR3 contains 12 residues.

This clonotype was observed at least ten times. The chain is built from TRBV15 and TRBJ2-7, with D perhaps TRBD2 (5 bases). The length of the CDR3 is 13 residues. The V and J ends lost 3 bases and 3 bases respectively, with 9 bases between them. CDR1 and CDR2 (germline): LNHNV, YYDKDF (reference sequence). CDR3 amino acids: CATSRDGDYEQYF. The CDR3 DNA is TGTGCCACCAGCAGGGACGGGGACTACGAGCAGTACTTC. Supplemented by reference TRBV15 and TRBJ2-7, the full variable domain reads DAMVIQNPRYQVTQFGKPVTLSCSQTLNHNVMYWYQQKSSQAPKLLFHYYDKDFNNEADTPDNFQSRRPNTSFCFLDIRSPGLGDTAMYLCATSRDGDYEQYFGPGTRLTVT.

This clonotype was seen many times. This chain uses TRBV20-1 with TRBJ1-2, with a tentative D call TRBD1 (6 bases). The V gene's germline CDR1 is DFQATT and CDR2 SNEGSKA (reference sequence). V shed 6 bases and J shed 4 bases, with 21 bases lying between them. The CDR3 consists of 15 residues. CDR3 in amino acids: CSAGDKGGFSYGYTF. DNA for the CDR3: TGCAGTGCCGGGGACAAAGGCGGATTCTCCTATGGCTACACCTTC.

In this sample, this clonotype turned up many times. This rearrangement joins TRBV20-1 to TRBJ2-1, with unresolved D. Trimming left V 3 bases short and J 5 bases short, with 14 bases between. Germline V CDR1 and CDR2: DFQATT, SNEGSKA (reference sequence). The CDR3 sequence is 14 residues long. CDR3 DNA: TGCAGTGCTAGGGTAGGGTTGGGTAACAATGAGCAGTTCTTC. This codes for CSARVGLGNNEQFF.

Many counts were recorded for this clonotype. V is TRBV7-2 and J is TRBJ1-4; D not certain. The CDR3 covers 14 residues. Germline-derived CDR1 and CDR2 are SGHTA and FQGNSA. Trimming removed 5 bases at V and 4 bases at J, with 11 bases between. DNA of the CDR3: TGTGCCAGCAGCCGCCGGGCGGGTAATGAAAAACTGTTTTTT. Its protein is CASSRRAGNEKLFF.

This clonotype was recorded many times. The chain's CDR3 is CASSPKQGAAGYTF. DNA for the CDR3: TGTGCCAGCAGCCCTAAACAGGGGGCGGCTGGCTACACCTTC. The chain recombines TRBV3-1 with TRBJ1-2; 9 nucleotides match TRBD1. The CDR3 length is 14 residues. The V gene's germline CDR1 is LGHDT and CDR2 YNNKEL (reference sequence). J was trimmed by 7 bases and V by 4 bases; bases with no gene match: 7.

This clonotype was seen at least ten times. The V and J genes are TRBV20-1 and TRBJ1-2; no clear D. Trimming stripped 5 bases from V and 8 bases from J, with 9 bases between. There are 10 residues in the CDR3. Looked up from germline, CDR1 is DFQATT and CDR2 is SNEGSKA (reference sequence). The CDR3 sequence is CSAPDGGYTF. CDR3 nucleotide sequence: TGCAGTGCTCCCGATGGCGGCTACACCTTC.

Many counts were recorded for this clonotype. The chain combines TRBV9 with TRBJ2-7, with 8 bases fitting TRBD1. In germline, CDR1 is SGDLS, CDR2 YYNGEE. With V trimmed by 2 bases and J by 2 bases, 6 bases remained unmatched. The CDR3 is 15 residues long. The CDR3 DNA follows: TGTGCCAGCAGCGTGGGACAGGCCTTCACCTACGAGCAGTACTTC. Amino acid sequence: CASSVGQAFTYEQYF.

This clonotype has at least ten counts. The chain couples TRBV11-2 to TRBJ2-1; D remains unclear. The CDR3 covers 14 residues. V was clipped by 3 bases and J by 3 bases, with 9 bases between them. Germline CDR1 reads SGHAT; CDR2 reads FQNNGV. The CDR3 nucleotides read TGTGCCAGCAGCTTGACGGCGATCTACAATGAGCAGTTCTTC. Translation gives CASSLTAIYNEQFF.

This clonotype was found many times. This chain links TRBV20-1 with TRBJ1-2, with a weak D call TRBD1 (6 bases). The CDR3 contains 13 residues. Trimming took 8 bases from V and 7 from J, leaving 20 bases between them. Germline loops: CDR1 DFQATT, CDR2 SNEGSKA (reference sequence). CDR3: CSSKIGGPGGYTF. The CDR3 region has the DNA TGCAGTTCCAAGATTGGGGGGCCGGGTGGCTACACCTTC.

This clonotype was seen ten or more times. The rearrangement joins TRBV14 to TRBJ1-4; D is undetermined. Germline CDR1 and CDR2: SGHDN and FVKESK. With 4 bases removed from V and 2 bases from J, the gap between germline ends came to 11 bases. The CDR3 totals 15 residues. Written as DNA, the CDR3 is TGTGCCAGCAGCCGCACGGGCGGGACTAATGAAAAACTGTTTTTT. Amino acids: CASSRTGGTNEKLFF. Full variable domain (rest looked up from reference TRBV14 and TRBJ1-4): EAGVTQFPSHSVIEKGQTVTLRCDPISGHDNLYWYRRVMGKEIKFLLHFVKESKQDESGMPNNRFLAERTGGTYSTLKVQPAELEDSGVYFCASSRTGGTNEKLFFGSGTQLSVL.

This clonotype occurred many times. The chain couples TRBV27 to TRBJ2-3, with 11 bases aligning to TRBD2. Germline CDR1 is MNHEY and CDR2 is SMNVEV (reference sequence). Trimming cost V 2 bases and J 8 bases; bases outside gene matches: 3. The CDR3 has 14 amino acids. The CDR3 protein is CASSLLAGGATQYF. In DNA form, the CDR3 reads TGTGCCAGCAGTTTACTAGCGGGGGGCGCTACGCAGTATTTT.

This clonotype was counted many times. This chain joins TRBV6-5 and TRBJ2-2, with TRBD1 matching 7 bases. V lost 7 bases and J lost 1; bases outside the gene matches: 6. The CDR3 has 15 amino acids. Germline-derived CDR1 and CDR2 are MNHEY and SVGAGI. For the CDR3, the DNA is TGTGCCAGCATCCGTTGGACAGGGAACACCGGGGAGCTGTTTTTT. This sequence encodes CASIRWTGNTGELFF.

This clonotype has a count of ten or more. V gene TRBV3-1 combines with J gene TRBJ2-5; a possible D gene is TRBD1 (5 bases). Germline CDR1 reads LGHDT; CDR2 reads YNNKEL (reference sequence). CDR3 length equals 14 residues. V lost 3 bases, J lost 2 bases, and 10 bases lay in between. CDR3 bases: TGTGCCAGCAGCCACCGAAAGGGGCAAGAGACCCAGTACTTC. It is translated as CASSHRKGQETQYF.

In its sample, this clonotype was seen many times. This chain links TRBV5-1 with TRBJ1-2; tentatively, D is TRBD1 (6 bases). Trimming removed 4 bases at V and 4 bases at J, with 11 bases between. Germline V CDR1 and CDR2: SGHRS, YFSETQ. This CDR3 is built from 13 residues. Here the CDR3 DNA reads TGCGCCAGCAGCGTAGACAGGAGCTATGGCTACACCTTC. Translating it yields CASSVDRSYGYTF.

This clonotype came up many times. The chain carries TRBV20-1 and TRBJ2-1; TRBD2 aligns across 8 bases. CDR3 size: 16 residues. The germline gives CDR1 DFQATT, CDR2 SNEGSKA (reference sequence). V shed 3 bases, J shed 0 bases, and the junction held 7 bases outside the gene matches. CDR3 DNA: TGCAGTGCTAGTGGAGTAGCGGGATTCTCCTACAATGAGCAGTTCTTC. The encoded protein is CSASGVAGFSYNEQFF.

In its sample, this clonotype was seen many times. The chain combines TRBV28 with TRBJ1-4; D remains unclear. Germline CDR1 and CDR2: MDHEN and SYDVKM. This CDR3 has 15 amino acids. With 1 base removed from V and 14 bases from J, the gap between germline ends came to 20 bases. The DNA of the CDR3 is TGTGCCAGCAGTTTATTGGACTTAGCCCTGGGAAGTCTGTTTTTT. Encoded protein: CASSLLDLALGSLFF.

The sample holds many counts of this clonotype. The V gene is TRBV5-8, the J gene TRBJ2-7; TRBD2 aligns across 10 bases. The CDR3 length is 15 residues. Trimming removed 0 bases from V and 6 bases from J; junction bases left unmatched: 6. Germline V lookup: CDR1 SGHTS, CDR2 YDEGEE. CDR3 DNA sequence: TGTGCCAGCAGCTTGGATCCAGCGGGGGGGCTCGAGCAGTACTTC. Amino acid sequence: CASSLDPAGGLEQYF.

This clonotype was seen ten or more times. V and J are TRBV7-8 and TRBJ2-5, with D perhaps matching TRBD2 (5 bases). V lost 5 bases and J 0 bases, leaving 19 bases between the germline ends. Per the germline V gene, CDR1 is SGHVS and CDR2 is FQNEAQ. The CDR3 runs 17 residues. The CDR3, as DNA: TGTGCCAGCAGCCGTAGGCGGGCGGATACGTACCAAGAGACCCAGTACTTC. Residues: CASSRRRADTYQETQYF.